A single T cell receptor (beta chain) is shown here with its context. Its cognate antigen is unknown. This sample stems from a study of cytomegalovirus exposure and HLA in healthy donors. About the study: Earlier, 150 million to 200 million T cells were analyzed, and 90 million to 140 million unique TCR beta sequences were found among them. Study conclusions and caveats: A later analysis reportedly found that, within productive TCRs, an Asian-associated ancestry cluster had fewer N-insertions than the mean observed across the roughly 610 donors.

Amplification used 60 Vbeta primers and 13 Jbeta primers. Assay: immunoSEQ multiplex PCR; the TCRdb copy retains only in-frame clones and omits some. The sample has about 250,000 clones; roughly two thirds are singletons. The ends lost 3 bases at V and 8 bases at J; junction bases unmatched: 2. CDR3 length equals 12 residues. Germline lookup yields CDR1 SGHRS and CDR2 YFSETQ. The rearrangement uses TRBV5-1 and TRBJ1-1, with 9 nucleotides matching TRBD1. This sequence was found in a female donor in good health and CMV-seronegative. Sequenced: PBMCs. In DNA, the CDR3 is TGCGCCAGCAGCTCCGGACAGGGGGAAGCTTTCTTT. Translation gives CASSSGQGEAFF. Using reference TRBV5-1 and TRBJ1-1 for the parts outside the CDR3, the full variable domain is KAGVTQTPRYLIKTRGQQVTLSCSPISGHRSVSWYQQTPGQGLQFLFEYFSETQRNKGNFPGRFSGRQFSNSRSEMNVSTLELGDSALYLCASSSGQGEAFFGQGTRLTVV.